These 17 T cell receptor beta chains share one sample of origin, sequenced in a study of cytomegalovirus exposure and HLA in healthy donors. Libraries were prepared by immunoSEQ multiplex PCR; TCRdb keeps only in-frame clonotypes and omits some of them. Of about 63,000 clones in the sample, 85% to 95% were seen once. Sequenced input: PBMCs. The receptor source for this set is a woman aged 18-29 years in good health and CMV-seropositive.

The chain recombines TRBV28 with TRBJ1-1, with no clear D. The CDR3 sequence is 13 residues long. Germline CDR1 and CDR2: MDHEN and SYDVKM. V lost 3 bases, J lost 5 bases, and 10 bases lay in between. This CDR3 is CASSLQVGTEAFF. The CDR3 coding sequence is TGTGCCAGCAGTTTGCAGGTTGGAACTGAAGCTTTCTTT.

The genes are TRBV28 and TRBJ2-1, with D hard to call. The germline V and J ends were trimmed by 2 bases and 3 bases, with 8 bases remaining between them. The germline CDR1 and CDR2 sequences are MDHEN and SYDVKM. The CDR3 totals 14 residues. CDR3 sequence reads: CASSLIRSYNEQFF. The CDR3 DNA reads as TGTGCCAGCAGTTTAATCCGGAGCTACAATGAGCAGTTCTTC.

The chain joins TRBV15 to TRBJ2-7, with 10 bases matching TRBD2. This CDR3 has 17 amino acids. Per germline, CDR1 LNHNV and CDR2 YYDKDF (reference sequence). After removal of 1 base from V and 5 bases from J, the junction contained 11 bases not matched to a gene. DNA of the CDR3: TGTGCCACCAGCAGAGGGCCCCCTAGCGGGAGTGTCCACGAGCAGTACTTC. Translating it yields CATSRGPPSGSVHEQYF.

This chain links TRBV28 with TRBJ1-5; D may be TRBD1 (5 bases). The V gene's germline CDR1 is MDHEN and CDR2 SYDVKM. The CDR3 has 13 amino acids. Trimming shortened V by 4 bases and J by 4 bases, and 8 bases separated the two germline ends. CDR3 sequence reads: CASSWGGNQPQHF. The CDR3 DNA sequence: TGTGCCAGCAGTTGGGGGGGGAATCAGCCCCAGCATTTT.

The chain uses TRBV19 and TRBJ1-5; 8 bases line up with TRBD1. The CDR3 is made up of 16 amino acids. V shed 3 bases, J shed 3 bases, and the junction held 7 bases outside the gene matches. The germline V gene has CDR1 LNHDA and CDR2 SQIVND (reference sequence). DNA of the CDR3: TGTGCCAGTAGTATCTATCGGACAGGGTACAATCAGCCCCAGCATTTT. This gives the protein CASSIYRTGYNQPQHF.

V is TRBV6-4 and J is TRBJ1-5; D ambiguous. Germline V gene sequence: CDR1 MRHNA, CDR2 SNTAGT. This CDR3 region has 17 residues. Deletions cut 2 bases from V and 3 bases from J, with 17 bases between. The CDR3 sequence: CASSDIGSGLSNQPQHF. CDR3 bases: TGTGCCAGCAGTGACATAGGTTCAGGTCTCTCCAATCAGCCCCAGCATTTT.

This clone was counted between two and nine times. V and J are TRBV6-1 and TRBJ1-5; tentative D call: TRBD1 (5 bases). Germline-derived CDR1 and CDR2 are MNHNS and SASEGT. The CDR3 runs to 13 residues. Trimming removed 5 bases from V and 3 bases from J, with 8 bases in between. CDR3 in DNA: TGTGCCAGCAGTCAGGGATACAATCAGCCCCAGCATTTT. It specifies CASSQGYNQPQHF.

This clone was picked up a small number of times. The chain combines TRBV9 with TRBJ2-7; 9 positions agree with TRBD2. CDR1 and CDR2 (germline): SGDLS, YYNGEE. The CDR3 extends over 14 amino acids. The ends lost 3 bases at V and 3 bases at J; junction bases unmatched: 4. This CDR3 is CASSASGVFYEQYF. CDR3 nucleotide sequence: TGTGCCAGCAGCGCTAGCGGGGTCTTCTACGAGCAGTACTTC.

The genes are TRBV27 and TRBJ1-3, with D uncertain. V lost 11 bases to trimming and J lost 0 bases, with 14 bases between them. There are 14 residues in the CDR3. CDR1 is MNHEY, CDR2 SMNVEV, per germline (reference sequence). The CDR3 sequence: CASMDLSSGNTIYF. The CDR3 bases are TGTGCCTCGATGGACTTAAGCTCTGGAAACACCATATATTTT.

This rearrangement joins TRBV9 to TRBJ1-2, with TRBD1 matching over 9 bases. This CDR3 region has 15 residues. Trimming cost V 3 bases and J 6 bases; bases outside gene matches: 9. The germline gives CDR1 SGDLS, CDR2 YYNGEE. CDR3 DNA: TGTGCCAGCAGCGACATAACAGGGGGCTATAATGGCTACACCTTC. This translates into CASSDITGGYNGYTF.

The V and J genes are TRBV21-1 and TRBJ2-1; TRBD2, the table's D call, was not compared with the DNA. TRBV21-1 is a listed pseudogene. This CDR3 is built from 19 residues. The CDR3 DNA reads as TGTGCCAGCAGCAAAGAGGCTAGCGGGGGAGAGAGCTCCTACAATGAGCAGTTCTTC. It yields the protein CASSKEASGGESSYNEQFF.

V and J are TRBV2 and TRBJ2-1; 7 positions match TRBD2. Germline CDR1 is SNHLY and CDR2 is FYNNEI. J gave up 8 bases and V 5 bases, and 12 bases lay outside the gene matches. The CDR3 runs to 15 residues. The CDR3 here is CASSITQMGGDEQFF. CDR3 nucleotides: TGTGCCAGCAGTATTACTCAAATGGGAGGGGATGAGCAGTTCTTC.

CDR3 loop: CASSIFFWNSGRTDTQYF. CDR3 nucleotide sequence: TGTGCCAGTAGTATATTCTTCTGGAATAGCGGGCGGACAGATACGCAGTATTTT. This chain joins TRBV19 and TRBJ2-3, with TRBD2 matching over 7 bases. Germline-derived CDR1 and CDR2 are LNHDA and SQIVND (reference sequence). The V gene end was trimmed by 2 bases and the J gene end by 3 bases; junction bases not matched to a gene: 14. This CDR3 is 18 amino acids long.

J is TRBJ1-1 and V is TRBV6-6; 9 bases are a match to TRBD1. CDR1 and CDR2 (germline): MNHNY, SVGAGI (reference sequence). The CDR3 extends over 16 amino acids. The V segment lost 7 bases and the J segment 2 bases; nucleotides outside the gene matches: 11. The CDR3 sequence: CASTAPPGQGNTEAFF. CDR3 in DNA: TGTGCCAGCACCGCCCCTCCGGGACAGGGTAACACTGAAGCTTTCTTT.

J is TRBJ2-5 and V is TRBV5-1; 13 bases are shared with TRBD2. Germline CDR1 and CDR2: SGHRS and YFSETQ. The CDR3 consists of 15 residues. V dropped 3 bases and J dropped 5; count of bases not matched to a gene: 4. This chain's CDR3 is CASSSILAGGETQYF. The CDR3 nucleotides are TGCGCCAGCAGCTCAATACTAGCGGGAGGGGAGACCCAGTACTTC.

V and J are TRBV6-1 and TRBJ2-2; D possibly corresponds to TRBD1 (6 bases). Germline-derived CDR1 and CDR2 are MNHNS and SASEGT. Trimming shortened V by 7 bases and J by 3 bases, and 12 bases separated the two germline ends. The CDR3 loop spans 14 amino acids. The CDR3 region has the DNA TGTGCCAGCACCCACAGGGACGACACCGGGGAGCTGTTTTTT. As protein: CASTHRDDTGELFF.

The chain is built from TRBV11-2 and TRBJ2-5; D gene ambiguous. The V gene lost 8 bases and the J gene lost 4 bases, with 14 bases spanning the gap. Germline CDR1 reads SGHAT; CDR2 reads FQNNGV. This CDR3 is built from 13 residues. As DNA, the CDR3 is TGTGCCAGCTTAACTTCCGTCTCAGAGACCCAGTACTTC. Its protein is CASLTSVSETQYF.